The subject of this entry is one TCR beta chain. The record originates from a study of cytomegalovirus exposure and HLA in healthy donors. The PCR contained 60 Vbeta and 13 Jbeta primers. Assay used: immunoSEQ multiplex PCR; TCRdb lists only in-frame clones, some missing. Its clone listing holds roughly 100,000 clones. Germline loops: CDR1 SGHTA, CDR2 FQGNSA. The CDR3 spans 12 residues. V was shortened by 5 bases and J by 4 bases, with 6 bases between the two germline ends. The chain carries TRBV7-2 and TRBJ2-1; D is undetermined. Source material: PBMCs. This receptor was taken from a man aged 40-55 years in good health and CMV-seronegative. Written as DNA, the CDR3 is TGTGCCAGCAGCCGTCGTTACAATGAGCAGTTCTTC. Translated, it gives CASSRRYNEQFF.